One sample yielded the 2 T cell receptor beta chains listed below, sequenced in a study of blood T cell repertoires in COVID-19. Generated by immunoSEQ multiplex PCR, the TCRdb table keeps only in-frame clones and is missing some. The sample lists roughly 80,000 clones, about four fifths occurring once. Sequences were obtained from peripheral blood. The receptor set was obtained from a man in his fifties with acute or convalescent COVID-19.

Only one count was recorded for this clone. The chain has TRBV7-2 and TRBJ2-1, with D possibly matching TRBD2 (6 bases). The CDR3 is 13 residues long. V gave up 2 bases and J gave up 9 bases, with 11 bases separating them. Germline CDR1 and CDR2: SGHTA and FQGNSA. The CDR3: CASSLSRGGEQFF. The DNA of the CDR3 is TGTGCCAGCAGCTTATCAAGGGGAGGTGAGCAGTTCTTC.

This clone came up once. The V and J genes are TRBV3-1 (or the pseudogene TRBV3-2) and TRBJ2-1; D might be TRBD1 (6 bases). Looked up from germline, CDR1 is LGHDT and CDR2 is YNNKEL (reference sequence). This CDR3 has 15 residues. The V gene lost 6 bases and the J gene lost 2 bases, with 14 bases spanning the gap. The CDR3 DNA sequence: TGTGCCAGCAGGGAAACAGGGATCGCCTACAATGAGCAGTTCTTC. This encodes CASRETGIAYNEQFF.